The source of this T cell receptor (beta chain) is a study of blood T cells in healthy people across ages. Next came a second PCR, run for about 6 to 11 cycles, which used a sample-barcoded 5' primer along with a J-beta primer mix. TCRdb redid the calling of the 5' RACE reads with MiXCR, one entry per CDR3 protein. The sample yields 1.6 million or so distinct CDR3 sequences, around 35% seen once. This CDR3 region has 15 residues. Germline values: CDR1 DFQATT, CDR2 SNEGSKA (reference sequence). The V and J ends lost 3 bases and 2 bases respectively, with 17 bases between them. V gene TRBV20-1 combines with J gene TRBJ2-7; D perhaps matches TRBD1 (5 bases). The sequence was obtained from a woman in her twenties or thirties in good health. Sequenced input: blood. Here the CDR3 DNA reads TGCAGTGCTAGCAACAGGAAAAGTTTAACCTACGAGCAGTACTTC. This sequence encodes CSASNRKSLTYEQYF.